This TCR beta chain was recorded in a study of blood T cell repertoires in COVID-19. Overall study context: Sample material is recorded as cDNA or gDNA derived from T cells, B-cell-depleted T cells, or PBMCs.

In the authors' methods: Estimates of nucleated cell counts were drawn from the amplification of reference gene primers. Profiling relied on immunoSEQ multiplex PCR, and the TCRdb table lists in-frame clones only, not all of them. V and J calls plus clone size are reproduced from that table; the DNA served to infer D and trimming. The sample lists some 150,000 clones, 80% occurring once. Per the germline V gene, CDR1 is SGHKS and CDR2 is YYEKEE (reference sequence). There are 15 residues in the CDR3. The ends were cut back, 0 bases at V and 0 bases at J, with 9 bases in the middle. Source material: peripheral blood. The chain has TRBV5-5 and TRBJ1-2, with D tentatively TRBD1 (5 bases). This TCR came from a man between 60 and 70 years old with active or convalescent COVID-19. For the CDR3, the DNA is TGTGCCAGCAGCTTGGCAGGGAGGGCTAACTATGGCTACACCTTC. Residues: CASSLAGRANYGYTF. The full variable domain, rest sourced from reference TRBV5-5 and TRBJ1-2, is DAGVTQSPTHLIKTRGQQVTLRCSPISGHKSVSWYQQVLGQGPQFIFQYYEKEERGRGNFPDRFSARQFPNYSSELNVNALLLGDSALYLCASSLAGRANYGYTFGSGTRLTVV.